This T cell receptor (beta chain) was captured by sequencing in a study of regulatory T cells in long-lasting Graves disease. Described time point: persistent/refractory GD, antithyroid drugs over 5 years with positive TRAb. Preparation of the TCR library used RNA extracted from PBMCs. In building TCR beta libraries, iRepertoire HTBI primers were used together with Arm-PCR of CDR3 regions. Each CDR3 protein gets one entry after TCRdb re-called the multiplex PCR reads with MiXCR. Of more than 650,000 distinct CDR3 sequences detected, around 30% appear once; the ten largest clones hold about 42%. Germline CDR1 reads GTSNPN; CDR2 reads SVGIG (reference sequence). Trimming shortened V by 7 bases and J by 8 bases, and 14 bases separated the two germline ends. The CDR3 runs to 11 residues.

J is TRBJ1-1 and V is TRBV30; D not certain. The sequencing here drew on peripheral blood mononuclear cells (PBMCs), taken when the disease was refractory, from a patient treated with antithyroid drugs. This TCR was recovered from a female donor with Graves disease. The DNA of the CDR3 is TGTGCCTCCTCCGAAGGGATGGAAGCTTTCTTT. This encodes CASSEGMEAFF.